The T cell receptor beta chain under discussion was sequenced for a study of CD8 T cells in ankylosing spondylitis (dated by TCRdb to the late 2010s). Turning to the overall study: The study profiled T cell receptor beta repertoires in healthy donors and ankylosing spondylitis patients to find disease-linked TCR variants. The whole study cohort included some 100 healthy donors and 25 ankylosing spondylitis patients. Peripheral blood was sampled, and synovial fluid was also collected from ankylosing spondylitis patients.

This clonotype was seen a handful of times. No cognate antigen has been identified for it. There are no base qualities to consult, and no much larger clone falls within one base. Overall study results and their limits: Blood from ankylosing spondylitis patients appeared to be characterized by a TCR beta motif made up of fewer than ten highly homologous amino acid variants. The disease-linked clones were reported to be significantly enriched in matched synovial fluid samples from ankylosing spondylitis patients. Some TCR beta motif variants had previously been reported in synovial fluid and blood of reactive arthritis patients, which suggested common disease-initiation mechanisms. The disease-linked clones showed a CD8+ phenotype and occurred at relatively low frequencies in peripheral blood.

The sequencer listed for this sample is Illumina HiSeq 2500. Quantitative 5'-RACE with molecular barcodes was used to prepare TCR beta libraries. The study's own analysis went as follows. A new computational method based on a probabilistic model of VDJ rearrangement was used to identify disease-linked TCR variants. TCRdb reprocessing: public reads trimmed at Q25 with fastp, clones called with MiXCR, in-frame beta chains kept. Each entry is one CDR3 protein sequence, shown with its most common DNA and genes. What appears here as the V and J calls and clone size reflects TCRdb's work, not the paper's. This sample comprises under 250,000 distinct CDR3 sequences, about 11% of them detected only once. The ten largest make up 5.5% to 8% of the sample. The CDR3 spans 16 residues, from the cysteine through the phenylalanine. Only the CDR3 DNA stays, 48 bases, in frame from base 1. The junction carries 17 bases between V and J, which are trimmed by 3 bases and 5 bases respectively. According to the germline V gene, CDR1 reads MDHEN and CDR2 reads SYDVKM.

The sequenced sample was blood, either unsorted or a sorted T cell fraction (not recorded which). Here the chain combines TRBV28 and TRBJ2-1; too little of a D gene remains to name it. This clonotype originated in a male donor with ankylosing spondylitis or in good health (not recorded which). The CDR3 amino acid sequence is: CASSFMVFPRDNEQFF. The nucleotides read TGTGCCAGCAGTTTTATGGTTTTTCCTCGGGACAATGAGCAGTTCTTC.